Below are 19 T cell receptor beta chains sequenced from a single sample in a study of shared clonotypes between healthy human individuals. Data came from immunoSEQ multiplex PCR; TCRdb stores just in-frame clones and leaves some out. Among fewer than 850,000 clones listed, about 92% were seen once. The sample consisted of memory CD8+ T cells from PBMCs. Stated subset: CD45RO+ cells pooled with CCR7-negative TemRA cells. The receptors stem from a man aged 18-30 years in good health. Some clones in this sample may be carry-over from other donors' samples.

The V and J genes are TRBV4-1 and TRBJ1-5; D might be TRBD1 (6 bases). CDR1 and CDR2 from the germline V gene are MGHRA and YSYEKL. The CDR3 contains 16 residues. V was pared by 1 base and J by 3 bases, with 13 bases between. Written as DNA, the CDR3 is TGCGCCAGCAGCCAAGCCCGGGGGGGGGCCAATCAGCCCCAGCATTTT. Amino acid sequence: CASSQARGGANQPQHF.

The V and J genes are TRBV15 and TRBJ1-5, with 7 bases that match TRBD1. Per the germline V gene, CDR1 is LNHNV and CDR2 is YYDKDF (reference sequence). The length of the CDR3 is 15 residues. The J segment lost 0 bases and the V segment lost 7 bases, leaving 6 bases of the junction unmatched. The CDR3 loop reads CATIEDRTSNQPQHF. The CDR3 DNA reads as TGTGCCACCATCGAGGACAGGACTAGCAATCAGCCCCAGCATTTT.

Remarks on this clone: The sample contains more than one DNA sequence encoding this CDR3. The rearrangement links TRBV27 to TRBJ2-1; 12 positions agree with TRBD2. Germline V CDR1 and CDR2: MNHEY, SMNVEV (reference sequence). V dropped 3 bases and J dropped 5; count of bases not matched to a gene: 2. The CDR3 consists of 15 residues. The CDR3 DNA follows: TGTGCCAGCAGTTTCGGACTAGCGGGGAACAATGAGCAGTTCTTC. As protein: CASSFGLAGNNEQFF.

This rearrangement joins TRBV28 to TRBJ1-2; D gene uncertain. Germline CDR1 MDHEN, CDR2 SYDVKM. The CDR3 length is 17 residues. Trimming cost V 5 bases and J 1 base, with 20 bases left between them. CDR3 nucleotides: TGTGCCAGCAGTAACAGTGGAGAGAGTTTTATTAACTATGGCTACACCTTC. It translates to CASSNSGESFINYGYTF.

The chain uses TRBV19 and TRBJ1-2; 7 positions agree with TRBD1. Per germline, CDR1 LNHDA and CDR2 SQIVND (reference sequence). The CDR3 is 14 amino acids. The V segment lost 6 bases and the J segment 1 base; nucleotides outside the gene matches: 5. Written as DNA, the CDR3 is TGTGCCAGTAGCACCCACAGGGGTAACTATGGCTACACCTTC. It codes for CASSTHRGNYGYTF.

This rearrangement joins TRBV7-3 to TRBJ2-1, with TRBD1 matching 8 bases. This CDR3 is 15 amino acids long. Per germline, CDR1 SGHTA and CDR2 FQGTGA. With 1 base clipped from V and 9 bases from J, the junction kept 8 bases outside the gene matches. For the CDR3, the DNA is TGTGCCAGCAGCTTAAATGCGGCAGGGGGCAGTGAGCAGTTCTTC. Translating gives CASSLNAAGGSEQFF.

The chain couples TRBV19 to TRBJ1-3; possibly TRBD1 for D (5 bases). This CDR3 has 15 amino acids. V lost 10 bases to trimming and J lost 6 bases, with 22 bases between them. Germline-derived CDR1 and CDR2 are LNHDA and SQIVND (reference sequence). The CDR3 region has the DNA TGTGCCACCACGGCGGATGGGACGGTTGTAAACACCATATATTTT. Protein: CATTADGTVVNTIYF. Variable domain in full (rest from reference TRBV19 and TRBJ1-3): DGGITQSPKYLFRKEGQNVTLSCEQNLNHDAMYWYRQDPGQGLRLIYYSQIVNDFQKGDIAEGYSVSREKKESFPLTVTSAQKNPTAFYLCATTADGTVVNTIYFGEGSWLTVV.

The V call is TRBV7-2, the J call TRBJ1-5; 8 bases line up with TRBD1. Germline V gene data show CDR1 as SGHTA and CDR2 as FQGNSA. This CDR3 has 16 residues. The junction had 9 bases not matched to a gene; V was cut back by 5 bases and J by 3 bases. Here the CDR3 reads CASSPRTGNDNQPQHF. The DNA of the CDR3 is TGTGCCAGCAGCCCAAGGACAGGGAATGACAATCAGCCCCAGCATTTT. The full variable domain, in which reference TRBV7-2 and TRBJ1-5 provide the parts outside the CDR3, is GAGVSQSPSNKVTEKGKDVELRCDPISGHTALYWYRQSLGQGLEFLIYFQGNSAPDKSGLPSDRFSAERTGGSVSTLTIQRTQQEDSAVYLCASSPRTGNDNQPQHFGDGTRLSIL.

The chain combines TRBV28 with TRBJ1-2; TRBD1 matches 7 bases. This CDR3 is 15 amino acids long. Germline CDR1 and CDR2: MDHEN and SYDVKM. Germline trimming cut 5 bases from V and 0 bases from J; bases unmatched to any gene: 6. The CDR3, as DNA: TGTGCCAGCAGTACCGAGACAGGGTCTAACTATGGCTACACCTTC. Its translation: CASSTETGSNYGYTF.

The chain carries TRBV27 and TRBJ2-6; TRBD1 might be the D (5 bases). Germline values: CDR1 MNHEY, CDR2 SMNVEV (reference sequence). V was clipped by 6 bases and J by 1 base, with 16 bases between them. CDR3 length: 17 residues. CDR3 DNA sequence: TGTGCCAGCAGCCCCTCCCCAGGGATTTCTGGGGCCAACGTCCTGACTTTC. Translated: CASSPSPGISGANVLTF.

The chain recombines TRBV7-9 with TRBJ2-3, with D perhaps being TRBD1 or TRBD2 (6 bases each). V was trimmed by 4 bases and J by 6 bases, leaving 14 bases between them. From germline, CDR1 is SEHNR and CDR2 FQNEAQ (reference sequence). The CDR3 contains 14 residues. CDR3: CASSSTRGVDTQYF. As DNA, the CDR3 is TGTGCCAGCAGCTCGACGAGGGGGGTGGATACGCAGTATTTT. Complete variable domain (other parts from reference TRBV7-9 and TRBJ2-3): DTGVSQNPRHKITKRGQNVTFRCDPISEHNRLYWYRQTLGQGPEFLTYFQNEAQLEKSRLLSDRFSAERPKGSFSTLEIQRTEQGDSAMYLCASSSTRGVDTQYFGPGTRLTVL.

This sequence joins TRBV11-2 and TRBJ1-2; D gene ambiguous. The CDR3 covers 15 residues. The germline CDR1 and CDR2 sequences are SGHAT and FQNNGV. The V end lost 1 base, the J end lost 7 bases, and 16 bases lay between the germline ends. The CDR3 here is CASSLGPLSRLGYTF. In nucleotides, the CDR3 is TGTGCCAGCAGCTTAGGGCCGCTCTCCCGTCTTGGCTACACCTTC. The full variable domain, with the rest looked up from reference TRBV11-2 and TRBJ1-2, is EAGVAQSPRYKIIEKRQSVAFWCNPISGHATLYWYQQILGQGPKLLIQFQNNGVVDDSQLPKDRFSAERLKGVDSTLKIQPAKLEDSAVYLCASSLGPLSRLGYTFGSGTRLTVV.

This clone was recorded a few times. This chain connects TRBV7-9 to TRBJ2-5; D not resolved. Germline-derived CDR1 and CDR2 are SEHNR and FQNEAQ (reference sequence). The V end was cut by 5 bases, the J end by 2 bases, with 12 bases between. CDR3 length: 14 amino acids. The CDR3 is CASSGRWQQETQYF. The CDR3 DNA is TGTGCCAGCAGCGGTCGGTGGCAGCAAGAGACCCAGTACTTC.

V and J are TRBV7-9 and TRBJ2-7; the D gene is possibly TRBD2 (5 bases). Germline V lookup: CDR1 SEHNR, CDR2 FQNEAQ (reference sequence). Deletions cut 2 bases from V and 5 bases from J, with 16 bases between. This CDR3 spans 15 amino acids. CDR3 coding DNA: TGTGCCAGCAGCTTAACCGGAGGACTTGGCCACGAGCAGTACTTC. Amino acid sequence: CASSLTGGLGHEQYF.

The rearrangement links TRBV10-3 to TRBJ2-1, with 9 positions matching TRBD2. The CDR3 extends over 16 amino acids. Germline V gives CDR1 ENHRY, CDR2 SYGVKD. Unmatched junction bases numbered 6, after V lost 0 bases and J lost 6 bases. CDR3 in amino acids: CAISESLAGIPNEQFF. The DNA of the CDR3 is TGTGCCATCAGTGAGTCTCTAGCGGGAATACCCAATGAGCAGTTCTTC.

V is TRBV7-6 and J is TRBJ2-1; the D gene could be TRBD1 or TRBD2 (5 bases each). Looked up from germline, CDR1 is SGHVS and CDR2 is FNYEAQ. CDR3 length: 12 amino acids. V shed 5 bases and J shed 8 bases, with 10 bases lying between them. The CDR3 loop is CASSDPGHEQFF. In DNA, the CDR3 is TGTGCCAGCAGCGACCCGGGGCATGAGCAGTTCTTC.

This rearrangement joins TRBV6-5 to TRBJ2-7; TRBD2 matches 8 bases. Germline CDR1 and CDR2: MNHEY and SVGAGI. V lost 0 bases to trimming and J lost 2 bases; unmatched junction nucleotides: 3. This CDR3 is built from 15 residues. For the CDR3, the DNA is TGTGCCAGCAGTTACTCTCGGGAGGGAACCTACGAGCAGTACTTC. The encoded protein is CASSYSREGTYEQYF.

A few counts support this clone. V and J are TRBV2 and TRBJ1-1; D remains ambiguous. V lost 4 bases to trimming and J lost 0 bases, with 18 bases between them. The CDR3 sequence is 17 residues long. From germline, CDR1 is SNHLY and CDR2 FYNNEI. The CDR3 sequence: CASSGPSAGDMNTEAFF. Written as DNA, the CDR3 is TGTGCCAGCAGTGGACCCTCGGCAGGAGACATGAACACTGAAGCTTTCTTT. The variable domain in full, with the rest retrieved from reference TRBV2 and TRBJ1-1, is EPEVTQTPSHQVTQMGQEVILRCVPISNHLYFYWYRQILGQKVEFLVSFYNNEISEKSEIFDDQFSVERPDGSNFTLKIRSTKLEDSAMYFCASSGPSAGDMNTEAFFGQGTRLTVV.

For this clone: The same CDR3 can be traced to other DNA sequences in this sample. The CDR3 nucleotides are TGTGCCAGCAGCGCGAGCTACGAGCAGTACTTC. This sequence encodes CASSASYEQYF. The chain uses TRBV7-8 and TRBJ2-7; D remains ambiguous. Trimming cost V 5 bases and J 3 bases, with 5 bases left between them. The CDR3 has 11 amino acids. Per the germline V gene, CDR1 is SGHVS and CDR2 is FQNEAQ.